The 22 T cell receptor beta chains in this list originate from one sample, sequenced in a study of molecular identifiers for immune sequencing clone quantification. TCRdb recomputed calls from the PCR reads with MiXCR, one row per CDR3 protein. The sample includes approximately 680,000 distinct CDR3 sequences, over 25% of them seen just once. The sequencing input was naive CD8+ T cells from blood, with Jurkat cell RNA spiked in. Subset indicated: FACS-sorted CD8+CD4-CCR7+CD45RA+ naive T cells. The origin of the receptors is a human donor in good health. Some libraries in this study had Jurkat cell RNA spiked in.

Ten or more counts support this clonotype. V usage is TRBV4-2 and J usage is TRBJ2-3; D not resolved. The CDR3 has 17 residues. V dropped 0 bases and J dropped 1 base, with 14 bases sitting between them. Germline assignment: CDR1 LGHNA and CDR2 YNFKEQ. CDR3 residues: CASSQEWGNVGTDTQYF. The CDR3, as DNA: TGTGCCAGCAGCCAAGAGTGGGGTAACGTTGGCACAGATACGCAGTATTTT.

This clonotype was counted between two and nine times. The chain links TRBV4-2 to TRBJ2-7, with D perhaps matching TRBD1 (5 bases). Germline CDR1 and CDR2: LGHNA and YNFKEQ. The length of the CDR3 is 14 residues. Trimming left V 5 bases short and J 4 bases short, with 15 bases between. CDR3 in amino acids: CASSLRQIKYEQYF. The CDR3 nucleotides are TGTGCCAGCAGCTTAAGACAGATTAAGTACGAGCAGTACTTC.

In its sample, this clonotype was seen a few times. The chain employs TRBV6-6 and TRBJ1-5; TRBD1 matches 9 bases. The CDR3 has 18 residues. Unmatched junction bases numbered 8, after V lost 2 bases and J lost 0 bases. Germline V lookup: CDR1 MNHNY, CDR2 SVGAGI (reference sequence). In nucleotides, the CDR3 is TGTGCCAGCAGTTACAGTGGACAGGGGCCGGATAGCAATCAGCCCCAGCATTTT. This translates into CASSYSGQGPDSNQPQHF.

This sequence joins TRBV11-2 and TRBJ2-1, with TRBD2 matching 10 bases. The CDR3 has 15 amino acids. V was clipped by 5 bases and J by 7 bases; unmatched bases: 8. Germline lookup yields CDR1 SGHAT and CDR2 FQNNGV. The CDR3 nucleotides read TGTGCCAGCAGCCTTCTAGCGGGGGTCGATAATGAGCAGTTCTTC. This encodes CASSLLAGVDNEQFF.

Turning to this clonotype: Possible read error: a much larger clone is one base away. The V gene is TRBV6-5, the J gene TRBJ1-5; TRBD1 is a possible D gene (5 bases). V was shortened by 5 bases and J by 6 bases, with 17 bases between the two germline ends. The CDR3 length is 15 residues. Germline V CDR1 and CDR2: MNHEY, SVGAGI. CDR3 region: CASSIAGDGSQPQHF. The DNA of the CDR3 is TGTGCCAGCAGTATCGCTGGGGACGGCAGTCAGCCCCAGCATTTT.

This clonotype showed up many times. The chain links TRBV7-9 to TRBJ2-5; 13 bases are a match to TRBD2. The V segment lost 4 bases and the J segment 2 bases; nucleotides outside the gene matches: 7. The CDR3 sequence is 17 residues long. Germline loops: CDR1 SEHNR, CDR2 FQNEAQ (reference sequence). Here the CDR3 reads CASSSGLAGVSQETQYF. The CDR3 nucleotides are TGTGCCAGCAGCTCCGGACTAGCGGGAGTCTCTCAAGAGACCCAGTACTTC.

This clonotype occurred many times. The chain employs TRBV4-3 and TRBJ2-1; the D gene is possibly TRBD2 (5 bases). The germline gives CDR1 LGHNA, CDR2 YSLEER. The CDR3 runs to 15 residues. V was shortened by 1 base and J by 8 bases, with 15 bases between the two germline ends. The CDR3 loop is CASSQGRGVSYEQFF. The CDR3 DNA is TGCGCCAGCAGCCAAGGCCGGGGAGTTAGCTATGAGCAGTTCTTC.

This clonotype has only a few counts. V is TRBV20-1 and J is TRBJ1-6; the D gene is possibly TRBD1 (5 bases). CDR1 is DFQATT, CDR2 SNEGSKA, per germline (reference sequence). The CDR3 totals 16 residues. V lost 6 bases, J lost 0 bases, and 15 bases lay in between. As DNA, the CDR3 is TGCAGTGCCAGGGAGGGTCCGAGCTCCTATAATTCACCCCTCCACTTT. It translates to CSAREGPSSYNSPLHF.

This clonotype was seen ten or more times. The chain joins TRBV4-3 to TRBJ1-1; no reliable D call. With 1 base removed from V and 6 bases from J, the gap between germline ends came to 21 bases. CDR1 and CDR2 (germline): LGHNA, YSLEER. CDR3 length: 17 residues. Here the CDR3 DNA reads TGCGCCAGCAGCCAAGGGGGTAGGGCGCGGCCGGGAGCTGAAGCTTTCTTT. Translated, it gives CASSQGGRARPGAEAFF.

Details on this clonotype: Being one base from a much bigger clone, this may be a read error. This chain links TRBV29-1 with TRBJ2-1; 9 positions match TRBD1. V was clipped by 7 bases and J by 7 bases; unmatched bases: 14. Per germline, CDR1 SQVTM and CDR2 ANQGSEA. The length of the CDR3 is 15 residues. CDR3 residues: CSAEDRGVRRNEQFF. CDR3 bases: TGCAGCGCCGAAGACAGGGGGGTCCGGCGGAATGAGCAGTTCTTC.

About this clonotype itself: One junction end disagrees with the germline gene, perhaps due to a read error. The chain employs TRBV12-3 or TRBV12-4 and TRBJ2-3, with D perhaps TRBD1 or TRBD2 (5 bases each). This CDR3 comprises 19 residues. CDR3 in amino acids: CASGLRGAGPLYDTDTQYF. DNA of the CDR3: TGTGCCAGCGGTTTACGAGGGGCGGGCCCTCTCTATGACACAGATACGCAGTATTTT.

This chain joins TRBV15 and TRBJ2-3, with D uncertain. Trimming cost V 0 bases and J 3 bases, with 10 bases left between them. The length of the CDR3 is 15 residues. Germline-derived CDR1 and CDR2 are LNHNV and YYDKDF (reference sequence). The DNA for the CDR3 is TGTGCCACCAGCAGAGACGGCAGTTTGACAGATACGCAGTATTTT. Protein product: CATSRDGSLTDTQYF.

This chain connects TRBV11-2 to TRBJ2-7; 7 nucleotides match TRBD1. Germline lookup yields CDR1 SGHAT and CDR2 FQNNGV. Losses at the gene ends were 4 bases for V and 7 bases for J; bases not matched to a gene: 4. The CDR3 totals 12 residues. The CDR3 DNA reads TGTGCCAGCAGCTCACAGGGGTGGGAGCAGTACTTC. This codes for CASSSQGWEQYF.

V is TRBV28 and J is TRBJ2-7, with D perhaps TRBD1 or TRBD2 (6 bases each). Trimming removed 7 bases from V and 3 bases from J, with 22 bases in between. This CDR3 spans 16 amino acids. Germline lookup yields CDR1 MDHEN and CDR2 SYDVKM. CDR3 in DNA: TGTGCCAGCACCACGGGGGTTAGGGGGGACAACTACGAGCAGTACTTC. Its protein product is CASTTGVRGDNYEQYF.

The chain links TRBV12-3 or TRBV12-4 to TRBJ1-4, with a tentative D call TRBD1 (5 bases). Trimming removed 6 bases from V and 7 bases from J, with 15 bases in between. The CDR3 sequence is 14 residues long. CDR3 loop: CASRAGGEGEKLFF. CDR3 nucleotide sequence: TGTGCCAGCAGAGCCGGGGGGGAGGGTGAAAAACTGTTTTTT.

In its sample, this clonotype was seen a few times. The chain has TRBV15 and TRBJ2-7; TRBD2 aligns across 12 bases. Germline V gene sequence: CDR1 LNHNV, CDR2 YYDKDF (reference sequence). The CDR3 length is 14 residues. Unmatched junction bases numbered 6, after V lost 5 bases and J lost 7 bases. The DNA of the CDR3 is TGTGCCACCAGCGGACGGACTAGCGGGGAGGAGCAGTACTTC. It is translated as CATSGRTSGEEQYF.

This clonotype occurred many times. This chain joins TRBV20-1 and TRBJ1-1; a weak D match, TRBD1 (6 bases). The germline CDR1 and CDR2 sequences are DFQATT and SNEGSKA (reference sequence). CDR3 length equals 16 residues. V was shortened by 3 bases and J by 0 bases, with 17 bases between the two germline ends. The CDR3, as DNA: TGCAGTGCTAGTCCCTATCGGAGGACAGTGAACACTGAAGCTTTCTTT. Its translation is CSASPYRRTVNTEAFF.

The rearrangement links TRBV7-9 to TRBJ2-5; possibly TRBD1 for D (6 bases). CDR1 is SEHNR and CDR2 is FQNEAQ in the germline V gene (reference sequence). There are 13 residues in the CDR3. Trimming took 6 bases from V and 5 from J, leaving 13 bases between them. CDR3 nucleotides: TGTGCCAGCAGAACACAGGGTGATGAGACCCAGTACTTC. This gives the protein CASRTQGDETQYF. The full variable domain, rest sourced from reference TRBV7-9 and TRBJ2-5, is DTGVSQNPRHKITKRGQNVTFRCDPISEHNRLYWYRQTLGQGPEFLTYFQNEAQLEKSRLLSDRFSAERPKGSFSTLEIQRTEQGDSAMYLCASRTQGDETQYFGPGTRLLVL.

Points on this clonotype: Mismatch with germline at one junction end may stem from a read error. The chain joins TRBV19 to TRBJ2-7; D possibly uses TRBD1 or TRBD2 (6 bases each). The CDR3 has 14 residues. CDR1 is LNHDA and CDR2 is SQIVND in the germline V gene (reference sequence). The CDR3: CASSTGGRPYAQYF. CDR3 coding DNA: TGTGCCAGTAGTACCGGGGGCCGACCCTACGCGCAGTACTTC.

The DNA for the CDR3 is TGTGCCACTAAAAAACAGGGCTACGAGCAGTACTTC. Encoded protein: CATKKQGYEQYF. The rearrangement uses TRBV13 and TRBJ2-7, with D possibly matching TRBD1 (6 bases). The V gene's germline CDR1 is PRHDT and CDR2 FYEKMQ (reference sequence). V was trimmed by 10 bases and J by 3 bases, leaving 13 bases between them. This CDR3 has 12 amino acids. Variable domain in full (rest from reference TRBV13 and TRBJ2-7): AAGVIQSPRHLIKEKRETATLKCYPIPRHDTVYWYQQGPGQDPQFLISFYEKMQSDKGSIPDRFSAQQFSDYHSELNMSSLELGDSALYFCATKKQGYEQYFGPGTRLTVT.

As regards this clonotype: A clone one base away is much larger, so this may be a read error. The chain joins TRBV27 to TRBJ2-7, with 7 bases fitting TRBD1. Germline CDR1 MNHEY, CDR2 SMNVEV (reference sequence). This CDR3 is 13 amino acids long. CDR3 region: CASSPRQGHEQCF. DNA of the CDR3: TGTGCCAGCAGTCCCCGACAGGGCCACGAGCAGTGCTTC.

Regarding this clonotype: A much larger clone differs from this one at a single base, so this may be a read error. In this CDR3 the conserved last residue, phenylalanine or tryptophan, is missing, so a read error is likely. This chain connects TRBV7-2 to TRBJ2-3, with D uncertain. Trimming shortened V by 1 base and J by 2 bases, and 7 bases separated the two germline ends. The CDR3 extends over 14 amino acids. The germline gives CDR1 SGHTA, CDR2 FQGNSA. Here the CDR3 reads CASSLGSTTDTQYL. The CDR3 DNA follows: TGTGCCAGCAGCTTAGGGTCAACCACAGATACGCAGTATCTT.